These 12 T cell receptor beta chains came from one sample sequenced in a study of cytomegalovirus exposure and HLA in healthy donors. PCR amplification relied on 60 Vbeta primers (plus 13 Jbeta primers). The repertoire was sequenced with immunoSEQ multiplex PCR; TCRdb's copy has only in-frame clones and lacks some. The sample shows roughly 120,000 clones, about 70% of them seen only once. Sequencing was done on a sample of PBMCs. These receptors were collected from a man aged 30 to 39 in good health and CMV-seropositive.

The genes are TRBV29-1 and TRBJ2-1; the match to TRBD1 covers 7 bases. From germline, CDR1 is SQVTM and CDR2 ANQGSEA. Trimming took 4 bases from V and 3 from J; bases not matched to a gene: 9. CDR3 length equals 15 residues. The CDR3 here is CSVGLRDSFYNEQFF. Here the CDR3 DNA reads TGCAGCGTTGGACTCCGGGACAGCTTCTACAATGAGCAGTTCTTC.

V and J are TRBV6-5 and TRBJ1-1; tentatively, D is TRBD1 (6 bases). Germline values: CDR1 MNHEY, CDR2 SVGAGI. The V end lost 2 bases, the J end lost 7 bases, and 14 bases lay between the germline ends. The CDR3 runs 14 residues. CDR3: CASSYDRTADEAFF. The CDR3 DNA sequence: TGTGCCAGCAGTTACGATCGGACAGCCGATGAAGCTTTCTTT.

This chain connects TRBV4-3 to TRBJ2-3; TRBD2 agrees at 9 bases. The ends lost 0 bases at V and 0 bases at J; junction bases unmatched: 4. CDR3 size: 17 residues. Germline CDR1 LGHNA, CDR2 YSLEER. The CDR3 protein is CASSQESSGKSTDTQYF. In DNA form, the CDR3 reads TGCGCCAGCAGCCAAGAGTCTAGCGGGAAAAGCACAGATACGCAGTATTTT.

This clone occurred a few times. The chain recombines TRBV6-1 with TRBJ1-1, with 7 positions matching TRBD1. This CDR3 spans 13 amino acids. CDR1 is MNHNS, CDR2 SASEGT, per germline. With 5 bases clipped from V and 4 bases from J, the junction kept 4 bases outside the gene matches. The CDR3 nucleotides read TGTGCCAGCAGTTCGGACAGGCGCACTGAAGCTTTCTTT. Encoded protein: CASSSDRRTEAFF.

This chain connects TRBV7-8 to TRBJ1-5; weak D call: TRBD1 (5 bases). Germline CDR1 and CDR2: SGHVS and FQNEAQ. The germline V and J ends were trimmed by 5 bases and 5 bases, with 7 bases remaining between them. This CDR3 region has 12 residues. The CDR3 nucleotides read TGTGCCAGCAGCCTCAGGGATCAGCCCCAGCATTTT. Encoded protein: CASSLRDQPQHF.

This chain links TRBV9 with TRBJ1-1; no firm D call. V dropped 1 base and J dropped 3 bases, with 13 bases sitting between them. This CDR3 contains 15 residues. The V gene's germline CDR1 is SGDLS and CDR2 YYNGEE. The DNA for the CDR3 is TGTGCCAGCAGCGTATGGATAACGGGAGACACTGAAGCTTTCTTT. Amino acid sequence: CASSVWITGDTEAFF.

The chain is built from TRBV7-2 and TRBJ2-1; TRBD1 matches at 9 bases. Germline values: CDR1 SGHTA, CDR2 FQGNSA. Trimming cost V 4 bases and J 10 bases; bases outside gene matches: 5. The CDR3 has 13 amino acids. The CDR3 here is CASSSVDRGEQFF. CDR3 sequence (DNA): TGTGCCAGCAGCTCAGTGGACAGGGGAGAGCAGTTCTTC.

The chain combines TRBV5-8 with TRBJ2-7, with 10 nucleotides matching TRBD1. The CDR3 covers 18 residues. V lost 2 bases, J lost 5 bases, and 16 bases stayed unmatched. Germline CDR1 is SGHTS and CDR2 is YDEGEE. CDR3 sequence: CASSLFRPIDRGPNEQYF. In DNA, the CDR3 is TGTGCCAGCAGCTTATTCAGGCCAATTGACAGGGGGCCGAACGAGCAGTACTTC.

In its sample, this clone was seen a few times. The chain links TRBV30 to TRBJ1-2; D not resolved. The CDR3 loop spans 15 amino acids. V gave up 0 bases and J gave up 2 bases, with 13 bases separating them. Germline V gene sequence: CDR1 GTSNPN, CDR2 SVGIG (reference sequence). The CDR3 DNA sequence: TGTGCCTGGAGTGTCGGAGGTTCGGTCAACTATGGCTACACCTTC. As protein: CAWSVGGSVNYGYTF.

The V gene is TRBV6-4, the J gene TRBJ2-5; unclear D gene. This CDR3 spans 13 amino acids. The V end lost 3 bases, the J end lost 0 bases, and 5 bases lay between the germline ends. Germline assignment: CDR1 MRHNA and CDR2 SNTAGT. CDR3 sequence reads: CASSETYQETQYF. CDR3 in DNA: TGTGCCAGCAGTGAAACATACCAAGAGACCCAGTACTTC.

The table lists this clone with a count of one. The chain has TRBV27 and TRBJ1-5; TRBD1 matches at 7 bases. Per the germline V gene, CDR1 is MNHEY and CDR2 is SMNVEV (reference sequence). This CDR3 spans 14 amino acids. The trim removed 4 bases at V and 6 bases at J, leaving 6 bases unmatched. The CDR3, as DNA: TGTGCCAGCAGTTCATACAGGGGCGGTCAGCCCCAGCATTTT. It yields the protein CASSSYRGGQPQHF.

The chain is built from TRBV21-1 and TRBJ1-3. TRBV21-1 is tagged as a pseudogene. There are 13 residues in the CDR3. The chain's CDR3 is CASSPNGGNTIYF. The CDR3 bases are TGTGCCAGCAGCCCTAACGGGGGAAACACCATATATTTT.